Sequencing of this TCR beta chain was carried out in a study of T-cell memory formation after mild COVID-19 (dated by TCRdb to about 2021). The study in broad terms: TCR sequence clusters from the two donors were found to be largely donor specific. T-cell clones expanding and contracting after mild COVID-19 in two donors were tracked by longitudinal TCRalpha and TCRbeta repertoire sequencing. The cohort comprised two young, previously healthy adult volunteers, one female and one male.

General study outcomes and caveats: SARS-CoV-2 specificity was not confirmed for the second-wave clones peaking on day 37. The study included only a couple of mild cases, and larger cohorts that include severe cases with pre-infection samples were judged to be necessary. Contracting CD4+ clones appeared mostly in the CM and EM memory subsets, whereas CD8+ clones were enriched in EMRA. Balanced CD4/CD8 phenotypes were observed for clones contracting from day 15 to 85, whereas a bias towards CD4+ was observed for a second wave of clones expanding from day 15 to 37. Some responding clones were detected in pre-infection memory, suggesting pre-existing cross-reactive memory T cells joined the SARS-CoV-2 response.

Ficoll-Paque density gradient centrifugation was the method used to isolate PBMCs. CDR1 and CDR2, looked up from the germline V gene, are MNHEY and SVGEGT. Trimming takes 6 bases from V and 5 bases from J, and the germline ends sit 13 bases apart. Reading from cysteine to phenylalanine, the CDR3 counts 13 amino acids. CDR3 DNA only is kept here, 39 bases in frame from base 1. The sequencing machine was an Illumina NovaSeq 6000. TCRalpha and TCRbeta cDNA libraries were constructed by 5'RACE with constant-segment primers, with sample barcodes and unique molecular identifiers being introduced. Trizol reagent was used to extract RNA from every sample. The libraries were amplified in two PCR steps, and the second step added a second sample barcode and Illumina TruSeq adapters. Sequencing of the libraries was done on an Illumina NovaSeq, producing 2 x 150 bp paired-end reads. The study's processing was this. The reads were demultiplexed and collapsed into UMI-guided consensus sequences using migec v1.2.7. Using mixcr v2.1.11, UMI consensuses were aligned to TRA and TRB V and J templates and then assembled into clonotypes. Expanded or contracted clonotypes were those called significant by both edgeR and NoisET, with noise models trained on biological replicates. For edgeR calls, the thresholds were a false discovery rate-adjusted p below 0.01 and a log2 fold-change of 1. As an exploratory analysis of dynamics, max-normalized trajectories of the 1000 most abundant clonotypes were examined by PCA with hierarchical clustering. Separately sequenced CD4+ and CD8+ repertoires were used to assign a CD4 or CD8 phenotype to each responding clone. TCRdb handled the public reads itself, with Q25 trimming in fastp and clone calling in MiXCR, and kept productive beta chains. Entries are consolidated by CDR3 protein sequence, retaining the most common genes and DNA. The V and J calls here are based on TCRdb, not the publication. In all, the sample holds roughly 400,000 distinct CDR3 sequences, and approximately 15% of those were seen once. The ten biggest clones cover roughly 21% of the sample.

With regard to this clonotype: Its antigen remains unidentified. No clone much larger than this one lies a single base away; base qualities are absent.

The rearrangement joined TRBV6-2 or TRBV6-3 to TRBJ1-2; the D gene cannot be resolved reliably. The source material was PBMCs or a T cell subset sorted from them (not recorded which). This TCR came from a man between 18 and 35 years old who had mild COVID-19 (a few samples of this study predate the infection). The sample titles of this study are shuffled in the database, so cell type and time point are left out; the donor was told from shared clones. The CDR3 here reads CASSPPGLYGYTF. The DNA is as follows: TGTGCCAGCAGCCCACCGGGCCTGTATGGCTACACCTTC.